In this sample, the clone carrying this T cell receptor (beta chain) turned up many times. What it binds is unknown. This specimen belongs to a study of identical twins. Study results and limitations: Models, which agreed with sharing between unrelated individuals, nonetheless underestimated the out-of-frame TCR alpha sharing seen in monozygotic twins. Cord blood beta clonotypes present at high abundance carried fewer insertions; no such pattern appeared in memory repertoires.

TCRdb itself ran the 5' RACE reads through MiXCR, one entry per CDR3 protein. The sample includes nearly 650,000 distinct CDR3 sequences, around 7.5% of them seen just once. CDR1 and CDR2 from the germline V gene are KGHDR and SFDVKD. This CDR3 spans 16 amino acids. Trimming took 4 bases from V and 3 from J, leaving 14 bases between them. This sample was shared with a second study, whose subject was yellow fever vaccine responses in identical twins.

The rearrangement links TRBV24-1 to TRBJ2-2, with D perhaps being TRBD1 or TRBD2 (5 bases each). The sample was PBMCs. This receptor was obtained from a woman aged 18-30 years in good health. The DNA of the CDR3 is TGTGCCACCAGTGACCAAGGGACGTCTTACACCGGGGAGCTGTTTTTT. As protein: CATSDQGTSYTGELFF.